This T cell receptor beta chain was retrieved from a study of T cells in Graves' hyperthyroidism and ophthalmopathy. Each diagnosis drew on symptoms, thyroxine, TRAb, thyroid ultrasound and orbital computed tomography findings. Using RNA transcripts as the source, TCR beta CDR3 regions were amplified. With the HTBI primer set, the TCR CDR3 went through a first round of RT-PCR. Using its own MiXCR run on the multiplex PCR reads, TCRdb lists one record per CDR3 protein. The data contain fewer than 750,000 distinct CDR3 sequences, more than 14% of them singletons. This CDR3 is 15 amino acids long. The J segment lost 2 bases and the V segment lost 6 bases, leaving 7 bases of the junction unmatched. From germline, CDR1 is SGHNT and CDR2 YENEEA. This clonotype was counted at least ten times.

This TCR was sampled from a woman aged 50 to 60 with Graves' ophthalmopathy. The gene calls are TRBV11-3 and TRBJ2-3, with TRBD2 matching over 8 bases. The source material was blood. CDR3 residues: CASSLTSGNTDTQYF. The DNA of the CDR3 is TGTGCCAGCAGTCTCACTAGCGGAAACACAGATACGCAGTATTTT.